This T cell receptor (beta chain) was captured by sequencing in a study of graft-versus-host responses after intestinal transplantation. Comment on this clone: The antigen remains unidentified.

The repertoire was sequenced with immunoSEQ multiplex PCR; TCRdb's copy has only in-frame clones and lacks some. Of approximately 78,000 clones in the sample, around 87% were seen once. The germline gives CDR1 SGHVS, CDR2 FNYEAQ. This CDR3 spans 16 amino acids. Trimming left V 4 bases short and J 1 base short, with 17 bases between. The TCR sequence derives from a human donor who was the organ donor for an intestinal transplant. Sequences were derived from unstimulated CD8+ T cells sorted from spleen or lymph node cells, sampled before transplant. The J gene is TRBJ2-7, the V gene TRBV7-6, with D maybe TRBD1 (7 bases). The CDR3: CASSSRQGGNSYEQYF. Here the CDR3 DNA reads TGTGCCAGCAGCTCCCGTCAGGGGGGAAATTCCTACGAGCAGTACTTC.